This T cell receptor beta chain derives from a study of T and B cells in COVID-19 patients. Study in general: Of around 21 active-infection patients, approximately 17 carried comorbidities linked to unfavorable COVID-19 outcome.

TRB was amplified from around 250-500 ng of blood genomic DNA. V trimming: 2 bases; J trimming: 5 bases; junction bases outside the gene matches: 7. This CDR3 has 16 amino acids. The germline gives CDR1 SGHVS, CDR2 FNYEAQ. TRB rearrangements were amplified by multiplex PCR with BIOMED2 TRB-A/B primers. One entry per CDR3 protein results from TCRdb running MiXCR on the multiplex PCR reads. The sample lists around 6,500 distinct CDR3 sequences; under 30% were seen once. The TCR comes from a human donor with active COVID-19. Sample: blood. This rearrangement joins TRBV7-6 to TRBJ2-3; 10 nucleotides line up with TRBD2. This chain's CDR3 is CASSLLLAGSVDTQYF. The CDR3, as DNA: TGTGCCAGCAGCTTACTACTAGCGGGATCAGTAGATACGCAGTATTTT.